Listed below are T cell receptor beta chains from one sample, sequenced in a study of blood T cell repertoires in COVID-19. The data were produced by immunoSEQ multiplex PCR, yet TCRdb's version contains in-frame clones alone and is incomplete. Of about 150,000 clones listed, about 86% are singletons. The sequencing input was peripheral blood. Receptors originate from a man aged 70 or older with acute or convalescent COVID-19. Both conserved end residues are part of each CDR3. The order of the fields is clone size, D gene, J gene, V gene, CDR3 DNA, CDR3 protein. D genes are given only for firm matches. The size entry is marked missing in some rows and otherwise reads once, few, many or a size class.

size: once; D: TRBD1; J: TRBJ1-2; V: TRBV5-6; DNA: TGTGCCAGCAGCGTCCGGGACAGGGACGGCTACACCTTC; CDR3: CASSVRDRDGYTF
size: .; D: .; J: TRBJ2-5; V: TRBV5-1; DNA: TGCGCCAGCAGCTATACAGGGCAAGAGACCCAGTACTTC; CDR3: CASSYTGQETQYF
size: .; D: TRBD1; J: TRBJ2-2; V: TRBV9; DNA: TGTGCCAGCAGCCCCTGGACAGGGACAGATGTCGGGGAGCTGTTTTTT; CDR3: CASSPWTGTDVGELFF
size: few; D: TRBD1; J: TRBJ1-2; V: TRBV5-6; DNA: TGTGCCAGCAGCTTGGAGGGGACAGGGCCCAACTATGGCTACACCTTC; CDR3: CASSLEGTGPNYGYTF
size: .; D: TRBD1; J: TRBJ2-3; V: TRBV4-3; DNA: TGCGCCAGCAGCCTGGGGCCGGGACAGGGAACAGATACGCAGTATTTT; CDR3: CASSLGPGQGTDTQYF
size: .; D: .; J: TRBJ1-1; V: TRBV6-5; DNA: TGTGCCAGCAGGGAGGACACTGAAGCTTTCTTT; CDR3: CASREDTEAFF
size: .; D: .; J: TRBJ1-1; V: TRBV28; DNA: TGTGCCAGCAGTTTAACGGATCTAGTTTTGAACACTGAAGCTTTCTTT; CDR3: CASSLTDLVLNTEAFF
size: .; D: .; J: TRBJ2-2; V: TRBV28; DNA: TGTGCCAGCAGCCTTCCCGGACTCTACACCGGGGAGCTGTTTTTT; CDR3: CASSLPGLYTGELFF
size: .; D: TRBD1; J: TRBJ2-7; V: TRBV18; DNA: TGTGCCAGCTCACCACAGAGGGGGCTTGACGAGCAGTACTTC; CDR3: CASSPQRGLDEQYF
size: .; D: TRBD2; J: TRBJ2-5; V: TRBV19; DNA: TGTGCCAGTAGCGCCATCCGGACTAGCGGAGAAGAGACCCAGTACTTC; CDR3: CASSAIRTSGEETQYF
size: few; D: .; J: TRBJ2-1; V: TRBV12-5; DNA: TGTGCTAGTGGTCACCGGGACACTGGACTAGAGTTAAACTACAATGAGCAGTTCTTC; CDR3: CASGHRDTGLELNYNEQFF
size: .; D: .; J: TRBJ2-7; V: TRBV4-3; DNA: TGCGCCAGCAGCCAAGATTGGTCATCGGGCTACGAGCAGTACTTC; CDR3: CASSQDWSSGYEQYF
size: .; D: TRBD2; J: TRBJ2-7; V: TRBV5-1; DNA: TGCGCCAGCAGCTTTCCGACTGGACTAGCAGACGAAGAGCAGTACTTC; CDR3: CASSFPTGLADEEQYF
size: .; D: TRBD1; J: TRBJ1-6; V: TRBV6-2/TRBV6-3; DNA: TGTGCCAGCAGTTACGGCCCGGGGGACAGGAATAATTCACCCCTCCACTTT; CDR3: CASSYGPGDRNNSPLHF
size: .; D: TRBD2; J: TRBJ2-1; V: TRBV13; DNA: TGTGCCAGCAGCCCGGGACTAGCGGGTAGGAGCTCCTACAATGAGCAGTTCTTC; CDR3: CASSPGLAGRSSYNEQFF
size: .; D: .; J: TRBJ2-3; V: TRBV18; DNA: TGTGCCAGCTCACTTCATGTACTAGGGTCGGATTCAGATACGCAGTATTTT; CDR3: CASSLHVLGSDSDTQYF
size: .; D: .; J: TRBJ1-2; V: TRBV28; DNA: TGTGCCACCGAGGTATCCCCTCACACGGGCTACACCTTC; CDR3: CATEVSPHTGYTF
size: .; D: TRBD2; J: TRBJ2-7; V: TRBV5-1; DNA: TGCGCCAGCAGCTTGGAGGCTAGCGGGAGGCAATACGAGCAGTACTTC; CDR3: CASSLEASGRQYEQYF
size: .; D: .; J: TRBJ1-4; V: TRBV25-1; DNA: TGTGCCAGCAGTGGGGGGGATCGGAATGAAAAACTGTTTTTT; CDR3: CASSGGDRNEKLFF